These 5 T cell receptor beta chains originate from one sample sequenced in a study of T cells expressing NK-cell markers. Each CDR3 protein gets one entry in TCRdb, which reprocessed the 5' RACE reads and gives no DNA. Found here are 400,000 or so distinct CDR3 sequences; the top ten clones hold about 11%. Sequenced material: blood T cells: a sorted CD56 or NKG2C T cell subset, CD4+ or CD8+ T cells, or bulk PBMC T cells (not recorded which). The receptors shown here come from a woman aged 45-60 years in good health.

The gene calls are TRBV29-1 and TRBJ2-2; the D call of TRBD2 rests on TCRdb alone, since no DNA is present to check it. The CDR3 consists of 15 residues. Germline V lookup: CDR1 SQVTM, CDR2 ANQGSEA. CDR3 loop: CSVVPREDAAGELFF.

The chain is built from TRBV12-3 or TRBV12-4 and TRBJ1-4; TCRdb's assignment of TRBD1 cannot be checked, as there is no DNA. This CDR3 comprises 17 residues. CDR3 region: CASSFPGALPQNEKLFF.

This chain links TRBV29-1 with TRBJ2-2. CDR1 and CDR2 from the germline V gene are SQVTM and ANQGSEA. The CDR3 is made up of 14 amino acids. CDR3 amino acids: CSVSNSANTGELFF.

The J gene is TRBJ2-2, the V gene TRBV12-3 or TRBV12-4; lacking DNA, the TRBD2 call made by TCRdb goes unchecked. The CDR3 runs 18 residues. CDR3 in amino acids: CASSPGLAGASNTGELFF.

The rearrangement uses TRBV3-1 and TRBJ2-4; TCRdb indicates TRBD1, and absent DNA this call remains unverified. Germline V gene lookup returns CDR1 LGHDT and CDR2 YNNKEL (reference sequence). The CDR3 is 12 amino acids. The CDR3 region is CASSQDRNCLYF.